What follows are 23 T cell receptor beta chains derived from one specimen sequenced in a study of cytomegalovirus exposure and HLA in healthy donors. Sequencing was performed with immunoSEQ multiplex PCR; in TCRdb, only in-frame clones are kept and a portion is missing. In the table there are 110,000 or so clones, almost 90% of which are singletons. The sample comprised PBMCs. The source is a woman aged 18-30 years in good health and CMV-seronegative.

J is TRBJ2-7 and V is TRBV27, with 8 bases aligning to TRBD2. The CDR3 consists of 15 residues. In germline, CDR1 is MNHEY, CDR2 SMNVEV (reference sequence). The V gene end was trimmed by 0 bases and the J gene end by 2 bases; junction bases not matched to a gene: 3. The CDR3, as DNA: TGTGCCAGCAGTTTATCGCCCGGGGGGGCCTACGAGCAGTACTTC. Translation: CASSLSPGGAYEQYF.

CDR3 coding DNA: TGCGCCAGCAGCCAAGAAGGGGACAGGGGGAGCTCCTACAATGAGCAGTTCTTC. It yields the protein CASSQEGDRGSSYNEQFF. The gene calls are TRBV4-3 and TRBJ2-1; 11 nucleotides align to TRBD1. Germline CDR1 and CDR2: LGHNA and YSLEER. The CDR3 consists of 18 residues. After removal of 0 bases from V and 0 bases from J, the junction contained 4 bases not matched to a gene.

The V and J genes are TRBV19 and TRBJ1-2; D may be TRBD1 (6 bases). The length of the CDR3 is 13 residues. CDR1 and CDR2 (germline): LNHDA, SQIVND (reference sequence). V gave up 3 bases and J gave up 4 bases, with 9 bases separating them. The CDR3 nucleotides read TGTGCCAGTAGTATTGGACAGATCTATGGCTACACCTTC. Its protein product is CASSIGQIYGYTF.

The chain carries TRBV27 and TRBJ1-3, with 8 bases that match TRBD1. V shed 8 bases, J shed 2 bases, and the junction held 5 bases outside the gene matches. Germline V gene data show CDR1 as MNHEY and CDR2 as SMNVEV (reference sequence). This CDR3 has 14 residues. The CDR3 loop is CASRSGGAGNTIYF. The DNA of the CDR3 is TGTGCCAGCCGATCAGGGGGCGCTGGAAACACCATATATTTT.

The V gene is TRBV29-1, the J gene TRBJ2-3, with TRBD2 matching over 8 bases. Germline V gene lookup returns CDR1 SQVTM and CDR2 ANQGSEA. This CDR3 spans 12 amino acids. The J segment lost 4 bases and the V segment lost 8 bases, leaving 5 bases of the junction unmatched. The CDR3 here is CSLSGAPDTQYF. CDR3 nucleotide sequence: TGCAGCCTTAGCGGGGCCCCAGATACGCAGTATTTT.

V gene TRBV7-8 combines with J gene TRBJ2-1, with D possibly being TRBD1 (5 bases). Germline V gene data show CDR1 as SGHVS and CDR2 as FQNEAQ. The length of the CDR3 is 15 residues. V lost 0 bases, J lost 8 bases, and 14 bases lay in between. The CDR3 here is CASSLARQGGDEQFF. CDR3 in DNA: TGTGCCAGCAGCTTAGCGCGGCAGGGTGGGGATGAGCAGTTCTTC.

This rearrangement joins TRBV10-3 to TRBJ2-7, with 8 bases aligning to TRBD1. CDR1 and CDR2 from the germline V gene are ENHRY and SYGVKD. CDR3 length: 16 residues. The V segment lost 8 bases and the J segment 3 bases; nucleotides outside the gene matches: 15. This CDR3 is CAIGDRGPTNNYEQYF. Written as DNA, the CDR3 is TGTGCCATCGGCGACAGGGGCCCAACTAATAACTACGAGCAGTACTTC.

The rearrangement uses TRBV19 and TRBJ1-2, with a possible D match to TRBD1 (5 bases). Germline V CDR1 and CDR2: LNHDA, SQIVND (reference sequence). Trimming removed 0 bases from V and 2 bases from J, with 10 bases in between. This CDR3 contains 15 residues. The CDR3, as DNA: TGTGCCAGTAGTATAGACCGGGACTTCAACTATGGCTACACCTTC. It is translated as CASSIDRDFNYGYTF.

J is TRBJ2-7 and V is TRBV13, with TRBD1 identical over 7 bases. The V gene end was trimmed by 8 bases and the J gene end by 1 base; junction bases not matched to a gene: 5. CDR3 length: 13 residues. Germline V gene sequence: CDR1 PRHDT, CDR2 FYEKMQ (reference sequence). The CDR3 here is CASGNRGSYEQYF. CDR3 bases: TGTGCCAGCGGGAACAGGGGTTCCTACGAGCAGTACTTC. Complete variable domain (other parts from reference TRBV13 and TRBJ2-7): AAGVIQSPRHLIKEKRETATLKCYPIPRHDTVYWYQQGPGQDPQFLISFYEKMQSDKGSIPDRFSAQQFSDYHSELNMSSLELGDSALYFCASGNRGSYEQYFGPGTRLTVT.

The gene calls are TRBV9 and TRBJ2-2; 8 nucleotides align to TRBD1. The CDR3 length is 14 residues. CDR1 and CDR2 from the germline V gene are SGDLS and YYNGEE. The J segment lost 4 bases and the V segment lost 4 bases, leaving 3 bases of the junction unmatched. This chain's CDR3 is CASSRQGRTGELFF. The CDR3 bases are TGTGCCAGCAGCCGACAGGGGCGCACCGGGGAGCTGTTTTTT.

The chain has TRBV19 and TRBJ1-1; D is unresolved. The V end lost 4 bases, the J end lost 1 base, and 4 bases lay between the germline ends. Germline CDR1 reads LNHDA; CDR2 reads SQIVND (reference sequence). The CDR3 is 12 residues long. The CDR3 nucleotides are TGTGCCAGTAGTACCGGGAACACTGAAGCTTTCTTT. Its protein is CASSTGNTEAFF.

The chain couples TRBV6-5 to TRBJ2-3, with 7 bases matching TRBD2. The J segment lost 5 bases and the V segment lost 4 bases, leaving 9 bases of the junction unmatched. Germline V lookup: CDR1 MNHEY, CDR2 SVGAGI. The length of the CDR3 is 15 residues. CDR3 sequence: CASSSTGGRRDTQYF. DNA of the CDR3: TGTGCCAGCAGTTCAACGGGGGGAAGGAGAGATACGCAGTATTTT.

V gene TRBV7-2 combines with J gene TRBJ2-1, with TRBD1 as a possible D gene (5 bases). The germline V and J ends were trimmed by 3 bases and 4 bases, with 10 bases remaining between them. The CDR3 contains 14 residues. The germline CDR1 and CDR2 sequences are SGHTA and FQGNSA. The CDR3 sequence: CASSFVGRYNEQFF. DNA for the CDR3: TGTGCCAGCAGCTTTGTGGGGCGTTACAATGAGCAGTTCTTC.

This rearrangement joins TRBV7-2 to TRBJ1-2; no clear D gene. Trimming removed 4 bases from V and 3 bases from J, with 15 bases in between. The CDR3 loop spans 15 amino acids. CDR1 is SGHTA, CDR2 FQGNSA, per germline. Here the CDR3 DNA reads TGTGCCAGCAGCTCTCCCCCCCTAGGAGACTATGGCTACACCTTC. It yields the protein CASSSPPLGDYGYTF.

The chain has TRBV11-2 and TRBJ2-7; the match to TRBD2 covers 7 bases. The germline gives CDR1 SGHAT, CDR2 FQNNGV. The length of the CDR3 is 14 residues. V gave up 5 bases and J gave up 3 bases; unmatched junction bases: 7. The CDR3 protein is CASSQRTSSYEQYF. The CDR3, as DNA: TGTGCCAGCAGCCAACGGACTAGTAGCTACGAGCAGTACTTC.

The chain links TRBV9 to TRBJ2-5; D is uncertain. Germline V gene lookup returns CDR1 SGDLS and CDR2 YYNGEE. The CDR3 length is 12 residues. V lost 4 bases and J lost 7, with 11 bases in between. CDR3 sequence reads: CASSPPRGTQYF. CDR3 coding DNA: TGTGCCAGCAGCCCCCCGCGCGGGACCCAGTACTTC.

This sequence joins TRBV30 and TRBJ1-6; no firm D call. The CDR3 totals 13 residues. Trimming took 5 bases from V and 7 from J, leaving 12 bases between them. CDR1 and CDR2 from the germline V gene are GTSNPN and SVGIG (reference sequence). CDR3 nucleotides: TGTGCCTGGGGGCTTAGGTCCAATTCACCCCTCCACTTT. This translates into CAWGLRSNSPLHF.

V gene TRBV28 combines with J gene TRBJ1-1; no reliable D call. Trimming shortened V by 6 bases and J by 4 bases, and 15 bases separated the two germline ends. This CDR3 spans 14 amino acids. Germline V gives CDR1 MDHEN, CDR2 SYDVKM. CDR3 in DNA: TGTGCCAGCAGCCCCTCTGTACAGTTCACTGAAGCTTTCTTT. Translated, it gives CASSPSVQFTEAFF.

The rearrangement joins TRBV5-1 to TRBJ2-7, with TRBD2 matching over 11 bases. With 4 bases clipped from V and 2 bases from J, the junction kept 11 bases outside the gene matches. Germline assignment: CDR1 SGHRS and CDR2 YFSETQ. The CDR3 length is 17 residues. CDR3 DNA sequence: TGCGCCAGCAGCCCGAGATATAGCGGGGGGGCACCCTACGAGCAGTACTTC. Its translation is CASSPRYSGGAPYEQYF.

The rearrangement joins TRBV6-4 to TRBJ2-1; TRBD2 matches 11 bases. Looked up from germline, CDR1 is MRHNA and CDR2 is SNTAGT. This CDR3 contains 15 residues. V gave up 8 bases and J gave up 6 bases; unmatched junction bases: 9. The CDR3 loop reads CASRLTSGSSNEQFF. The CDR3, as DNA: TGTGCCAGCCGCCTAACTAGCGGGAGTAGCAATGAGCAGTTCTTC.

The CDR3 DNA is TGCGCCAGCAGCTTGGCCGGGACAGGTCCAGATACGCAGTATTTT. Translated, it gives CASSLAGTGPDTQYF. The V gene is TRBV5-1, the J gene TRBJ2-3, with 8 nucleotides matching TRBD1. Unmatched junction bases numbered 4, after V lost 0 bases and J lost 4 bases. CDR3 length: 15 residues. Germline CDR1 reads SGHRS; CDR2 reads YFSETQ.

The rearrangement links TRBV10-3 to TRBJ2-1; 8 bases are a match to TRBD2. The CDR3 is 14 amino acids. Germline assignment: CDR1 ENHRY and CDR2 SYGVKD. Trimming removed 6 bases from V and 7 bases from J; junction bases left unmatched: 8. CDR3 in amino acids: CAISRGGRGNEQFF. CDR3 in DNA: TGTGCCATCAGCCGGGGGGGCCGGGGGAATGAGCAGTTCTTC.

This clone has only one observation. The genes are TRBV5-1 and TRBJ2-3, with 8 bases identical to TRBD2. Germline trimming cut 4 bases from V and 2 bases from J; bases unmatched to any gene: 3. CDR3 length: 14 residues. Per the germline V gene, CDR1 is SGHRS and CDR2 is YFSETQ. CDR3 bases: TGCGCCAGCAGCCAGGGACTAGTCACAGATACGCAGTATTTT. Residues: CASSQGLVTDTQYF.